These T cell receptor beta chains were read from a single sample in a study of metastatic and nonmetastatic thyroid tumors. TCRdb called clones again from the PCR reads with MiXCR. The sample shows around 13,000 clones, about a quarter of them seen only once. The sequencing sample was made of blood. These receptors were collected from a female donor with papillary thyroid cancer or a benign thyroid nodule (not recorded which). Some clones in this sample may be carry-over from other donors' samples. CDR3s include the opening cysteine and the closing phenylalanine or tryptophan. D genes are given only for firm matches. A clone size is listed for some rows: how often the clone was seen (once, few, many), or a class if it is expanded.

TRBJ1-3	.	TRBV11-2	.	TGTGCCAGCAGCTGGCCCTCTGGGTGGAGCTCTGGAAACACCATATATTTT	CASSWPSGWSSGNTIYF
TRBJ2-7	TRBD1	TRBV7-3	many	TGTGCCAGCAGCTCGACAGGGTCCTACGAGCAGTACTTC	CASSSTGSYEQYF
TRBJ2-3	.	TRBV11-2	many	TGTGCCAGCAGCTTAGGGGATACGCAGTATTTT	CASSLGDTQYF
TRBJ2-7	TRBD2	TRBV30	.	TGTGCCTGGGATGGGACTAGCGGGATGAACGAGCAGTACTTC	CAWDGTSGMNEQYF
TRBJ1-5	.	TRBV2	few	TGTGCCAGCAGTGAACGTGTACAGAGGGGTCAGCCCCAGCATTTT	CASSERVQRGQPQHF
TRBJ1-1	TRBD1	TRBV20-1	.	TGCAGTGCTGACAGGGTTGGCTCCATCGAAATGAACACTGAAGCTTTCTTT	CSADRVGSIEMNTEAFF
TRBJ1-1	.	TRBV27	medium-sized	TGTGCCAGCAACCCAACTGGGGGGGAAGCTTTCTTT	CASNPTGGEAFF
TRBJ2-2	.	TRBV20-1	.	TGCAGTGCTAGAGAACCTCTAGCTGGAGTTGGCGGGGAGCTGTTTTTT	CSAREPLAGVGGELFF
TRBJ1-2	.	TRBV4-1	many	TGCGCCAGCAGCCAAGATGAGGGATACGGCTACACCTTC	CASSQDEGYGYTF
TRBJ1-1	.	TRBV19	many	TGTGCCAGTTCCTTAACAGGCTTAGCTTTCTTT	CASSLTGLAFF
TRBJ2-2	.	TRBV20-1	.	TGCAGTGCTAGTGGCACGGCGACGGAGCTGTTTTTT	CSASGTATELFF
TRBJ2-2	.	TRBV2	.	TGTGCCAGCAGTCTCAGGGGAGCAAACACCGGGGAGATGTTTTTT	CASSLRGANTGEMFF
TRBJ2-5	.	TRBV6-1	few	TGTGCCAGCAGCCGTACGGGGCAAGAGACCCAGTACTTC	CASSRTGQETQYF
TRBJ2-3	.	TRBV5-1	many	TGCGCCAGCAGCTTGGAGTCTGGAGTAACAGATACGCAGTATTTT	CASSLESGVTDTQYF
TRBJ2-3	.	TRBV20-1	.	TGCACTGCGCGGACCCGTTTGCGCACAGATACGCAGTATTTT	CTARTRLRTDTQYF
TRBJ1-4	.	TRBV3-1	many	TGTGCCAGCAGCCAAGATACGGATGAAAAACTGTTTTTT	CASSQDTDEKLFF
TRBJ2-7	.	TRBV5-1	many	TGCGCCAGCAGCTTGGCGGCGGGTCCCTACGAGCAGTACTTC	CASSLAAGPYEQYF
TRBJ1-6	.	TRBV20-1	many	TGCAGTGCGTGGCAACAGTCGAGGGGTTATAATTCACCCCTCCACTTT	CSAWQQSRGYNSPLHF
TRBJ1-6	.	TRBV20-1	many	TGCAGTGTAATACAGGGCTCCTATAACTCACCCCTCCACTTT	CSVIQGSYNSPLHF